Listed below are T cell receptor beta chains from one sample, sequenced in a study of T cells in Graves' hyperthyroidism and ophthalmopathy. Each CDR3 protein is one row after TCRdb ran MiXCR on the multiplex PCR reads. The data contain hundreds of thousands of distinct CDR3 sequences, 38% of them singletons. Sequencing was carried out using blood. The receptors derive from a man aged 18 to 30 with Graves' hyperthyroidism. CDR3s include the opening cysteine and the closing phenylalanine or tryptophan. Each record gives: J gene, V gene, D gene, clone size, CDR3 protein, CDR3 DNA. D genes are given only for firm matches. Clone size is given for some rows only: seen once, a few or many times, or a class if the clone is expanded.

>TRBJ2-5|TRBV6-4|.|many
CAGESQYF
TGTGCCGGGGAGTCCCAGTACTTC
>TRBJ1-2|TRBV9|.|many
CASSVAEAGYTF
TGTGCCAGCAGCGTAGCTGAGGCTGGCTACACCTTC
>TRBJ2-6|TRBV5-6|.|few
CASIQVAGANVLTF
TGTGCCAGCATTCAAGTAGCTGGGGCCAACGTCCTGACTTTC
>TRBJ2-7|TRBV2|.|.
CASTNGRPGEQYF
TGTGCCAGCACTAACGGCCGGCCTGGGGAGCAGTACTTC
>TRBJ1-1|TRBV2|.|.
CASSQGWGGPNTEAFF
TGTGCCAGCAGCCAGGGATGGGGGGGCCCGAACACTGAAGCTTTCTTT
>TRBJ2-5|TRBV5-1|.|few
CASSVSARQETQYF
TGCGCCAGCAGCGTATCGGCCAGGCAAGAGACCCAGTACTTC
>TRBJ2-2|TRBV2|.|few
CASRGDQGELFF
TGTGCCAGCAGAGGGGACCAAGGGGAGCTGTTTTTT
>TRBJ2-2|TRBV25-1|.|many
CASSEWLNTGELFF
TGTGCCAGCAGTGAATGGCTTAACACCGGGGAGCTGTTTTTT
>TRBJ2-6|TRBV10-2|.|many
CASRRVVAGANVLTF
TGCGCCAGCCGACGGGTGGTAGCTGGGGCCAACGTCCTGACTTTC
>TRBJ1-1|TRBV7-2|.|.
CASSLGFSGDTEAFF
TGTGCCAGCAGCTTAGGGTTTTCGGGGGACACTGAAGCTTTCTTT
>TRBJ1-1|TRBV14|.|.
CASSQVVGQIGEAFF
TGTGCCAGCAGCCAAGTCGTTGGACAAATAGGAGAAGCTTTCTTT
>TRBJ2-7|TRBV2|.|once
CASSLDRICEQYF
TGTGCCAGCAGTCTAGACAGGATCTGCGAGCAGTACTTC
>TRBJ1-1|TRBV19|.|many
CASSVQGSTEAFF
TGCGCCAGCAGTGTTCAGGGTAGTACTGAAGCTTTCTTT
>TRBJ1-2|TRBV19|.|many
CASSIRPDYGYTF
TGTGCCAGTAGTATAAGACCAGACTATGGCTACACCTTC
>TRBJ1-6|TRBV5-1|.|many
CASSLEAGESPLHF
TGCGCCAGCAGCTTGGAGGCAGGGGAGTCACCCCTCCACTTT
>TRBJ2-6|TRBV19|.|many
CASTLLSSGTGANVLTF
TGTGCCAGTACCCTCCTATCTTCGGGTACTGGGGCCAACGTCCTGACTTTC
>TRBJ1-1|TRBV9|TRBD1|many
CASSVLGQGANEAFF
TGTGCCAGCAGCGTTTTGGGACAGGGGGCGAATGAAGCTTTCTTT
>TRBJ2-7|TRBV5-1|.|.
CASRPRPGYVDEQYF
TGCGCCAGCCGACCTCGGCCAGGGTATGTTGACGAGCAGTACTTC
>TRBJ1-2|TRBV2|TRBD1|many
CASSDPRGPYGYTF
TGTGCCAGCAGTGATCCCAGGGGGCCGTATGGCTACACCTTC
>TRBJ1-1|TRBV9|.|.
CASSETVRVTEAFF
TGTGCCAGCAGCGAAACGGTGCGAGTCACTGAAGCTTTCTTT
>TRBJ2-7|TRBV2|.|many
CASTGNYEQYF
TGTGCCAGCACGGGGAACTACGAGCAGTACTTC
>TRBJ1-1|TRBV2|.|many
CASLWAAGTEAFF
TGTGCCAGCCTATGGGCTGCGGGCACTGAAGCTTTCTTT
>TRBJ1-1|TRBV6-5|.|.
CASIPPTGPMNTEAFF
TGTGCCAGCATCCCTCCGACAGGCCCGATGAACACTGAAGCTTTCTTT
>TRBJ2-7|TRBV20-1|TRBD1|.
CSVRSRDRDYEQYF
TGCAGTGTTAGATCCCGGGACAGAGACTACGAGCAGTACTTC
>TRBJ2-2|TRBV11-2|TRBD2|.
CASSATGLANTGELFF
TGTGCCAGCAGCGCCACCGGACTAGCGAACACCGGGGAGCTGTTTTTT
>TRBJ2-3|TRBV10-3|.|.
CASSSEDTQYF
TGTGCCAGCTCGTCCGAAGATACGCAGTATTTT
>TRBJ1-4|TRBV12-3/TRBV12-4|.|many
CASSLMYEKLFF
TGTGCCAGCAGTTTGATGTATGAAAAACTGTTTTTT
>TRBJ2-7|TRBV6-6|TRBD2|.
CASRLAGKIYEQYF
TGTGCCAGCAGGTTAGCGGGGAAGATATACGAGCAGTACTTC
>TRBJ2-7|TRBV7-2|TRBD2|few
CASSRTGTSGTVTYEQYF
TGTGCCAGCAGCCGAACCGGGACTAGCGGGACAGTCACCTACGAGCAGTACTTC
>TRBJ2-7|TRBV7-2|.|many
CASSVDREDEQYF
TGTGCCAGCAGCGTCGACAGAGAAGACGAGCAGTACTTC
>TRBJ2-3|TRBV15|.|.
CATSRKITGLDTQYF
TGTGCCACCAGCAGAAAAATCACAGGGTTGGATACGCAGTATTTT
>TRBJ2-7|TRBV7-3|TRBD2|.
CASSTGGGAYEQYF
TGTGCCAGCTCTACTGGCGGGGGGGCCTACGAGCAGTACTTC
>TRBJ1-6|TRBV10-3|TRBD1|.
CAISGTGGGSPLHF
TGTGCCATCAGTGGGACAGGGGGCGGTTCACCCCTCCACTTT
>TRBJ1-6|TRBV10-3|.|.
CASLGRNNSPLHF
TGTGCCTCCCTAGGCAGGAATAATTCACCCCTCCACTTT
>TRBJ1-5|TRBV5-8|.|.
CASRTEVGDQPQHF
TGTGCCAGCAGGACGGAAGTGGGAGATCAGCCCCAGCATTTT
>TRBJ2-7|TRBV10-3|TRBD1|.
CAISGTGEQYF
TGTGCCATCAGTGGGACAGGAGAGCAGTACTTC
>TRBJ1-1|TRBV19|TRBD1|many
CASSTDRLNTEAFF
TGTGCCAGTAGTACGGACAGGTTGAACACTGAAGCTTTCTTT
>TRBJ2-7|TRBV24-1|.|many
CATSKDNEQYF
TGTGCCACCAGTAAAGACAACGAGCAGTACTTC
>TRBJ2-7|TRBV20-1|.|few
CSARATQGRYEQYF
TGCAGTGCTAGAGCGACGCAGGGGAGATACGAGCAGTACTTC
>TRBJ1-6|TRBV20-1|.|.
CSAEGGNTIYSPLHF
TGCAGTGCTGAGGGCGGTAACACCATATATTCACCCCTCCACTTT
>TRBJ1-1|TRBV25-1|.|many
CASRMMNTEAFF
TGTGCCAGCCGCATGATGAACACTGAAGCTTTCTTT
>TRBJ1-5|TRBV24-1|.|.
CATSASAGSRQPQHF
TGTGCCACCAGTGCTAGTGCAGGGAGTCGTCAGCCCCAGCATTTT
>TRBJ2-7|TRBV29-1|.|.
CSVETGTAGGEQYF
TGCAGCGTTGAAACCGGGACCGCCGGGGGTGAGCAGTACTTC
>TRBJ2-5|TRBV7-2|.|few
CATSEPKEGTLETQYF
TGTGCCACCTCCGAGCCGAAGGAGGGGACCCTAGAGACCCAGTACTTC
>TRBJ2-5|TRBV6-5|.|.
CASSQPLGVETQYF
TGTGCCAGCAGCCAACCGCTGGGAGTGGAGACCCAGTACTTC
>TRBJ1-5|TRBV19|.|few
CASSKDRYNQPQHF
TGTGCCAGTAGTAAGGACAGATACAATCAGCCCCAGCATTTT
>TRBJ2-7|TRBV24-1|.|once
CASCQVPTYEQYF
TGTGCCAGCTGCCAAGTCCCCACCTACGAGCAGTACTTC
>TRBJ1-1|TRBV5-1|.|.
CASSSKPSGLQYTEAFF
TGCGCCAGCAGCTCAAAACCCTCGGGGCTGCAATACACTGAAGCTTTCTTT
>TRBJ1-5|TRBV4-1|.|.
CASGTPNQPQHF
TGCGCCAGCGGGACACCGAATCAGCCCCAGCATTTT
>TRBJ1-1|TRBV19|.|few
CASSMFSGNTEAFF
TGTGCCAGTAGTATGTTCTCGGGGAACACTGAAGCTTTCTTT